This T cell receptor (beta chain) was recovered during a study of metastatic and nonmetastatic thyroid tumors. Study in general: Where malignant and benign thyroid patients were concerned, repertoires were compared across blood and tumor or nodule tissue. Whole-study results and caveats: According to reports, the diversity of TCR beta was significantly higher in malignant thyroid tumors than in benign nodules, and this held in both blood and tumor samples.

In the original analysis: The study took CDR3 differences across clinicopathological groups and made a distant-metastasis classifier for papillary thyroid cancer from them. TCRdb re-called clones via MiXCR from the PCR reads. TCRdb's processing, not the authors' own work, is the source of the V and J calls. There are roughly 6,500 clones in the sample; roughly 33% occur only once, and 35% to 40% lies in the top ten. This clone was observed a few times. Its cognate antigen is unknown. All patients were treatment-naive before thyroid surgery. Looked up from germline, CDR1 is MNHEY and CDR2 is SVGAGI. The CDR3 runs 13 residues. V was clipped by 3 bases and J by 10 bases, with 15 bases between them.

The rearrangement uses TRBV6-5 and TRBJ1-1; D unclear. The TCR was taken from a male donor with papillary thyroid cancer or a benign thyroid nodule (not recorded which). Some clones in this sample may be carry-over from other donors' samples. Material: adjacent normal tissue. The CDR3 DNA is TGTGCCAGCAGTTATATGAATCGGGAGGGAGCTTTCTTT. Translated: CASSYMNREGAFF.